This T cell receptor beta chain was documented in a study of T cell changes during pregnancy in multiple sclerosis. V lost 6 bases and J lost 11; bases outside the gene matches: 14. The CDR3 sequence is 14 residues long. Germline CDR1 LNHDA, CDR2 SQIVND (reference sequence). Sequencing was performed with immunoSEQ multiplex PCR; in TCRdb, only in-frame clones are kept and a portion is missing. This table holds approximately 50,000 clones, around 94% found once. This specimen consisted of CD4+ T cells from peripheral blood mononuclear cells, obtained in the third trimester of pregnancy. V usage is TRBV19 and J usage is TRBJ1-1, with TRBD1 identical over 8 bases. This clonotype was sampled from a female donor with multiple sclerosis, enrolled in a pregnancy study. CDR3 sequence (DNA): TGTGCCAGTAGGCTGGCAGGGGGCGCGGAGTTTGCTTTCTTT. This encodes CASRLAGGAEFAFF.